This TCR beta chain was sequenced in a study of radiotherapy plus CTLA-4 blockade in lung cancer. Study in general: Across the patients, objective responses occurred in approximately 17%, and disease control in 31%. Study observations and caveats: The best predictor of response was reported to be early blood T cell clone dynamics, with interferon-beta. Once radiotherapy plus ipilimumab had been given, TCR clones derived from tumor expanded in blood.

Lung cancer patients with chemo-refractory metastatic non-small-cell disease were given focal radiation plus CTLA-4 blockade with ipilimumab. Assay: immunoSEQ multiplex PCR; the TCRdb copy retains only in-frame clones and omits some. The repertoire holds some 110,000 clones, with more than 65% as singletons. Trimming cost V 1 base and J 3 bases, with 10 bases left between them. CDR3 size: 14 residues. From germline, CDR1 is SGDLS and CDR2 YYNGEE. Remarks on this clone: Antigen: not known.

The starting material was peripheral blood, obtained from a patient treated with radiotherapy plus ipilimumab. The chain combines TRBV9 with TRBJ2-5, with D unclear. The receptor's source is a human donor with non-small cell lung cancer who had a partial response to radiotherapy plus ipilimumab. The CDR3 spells CASSVLGSKETQYF. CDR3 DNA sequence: TGTGCCAGCAGCGTATTAGGTAGCAAAGAGACCCAGTACTTC.